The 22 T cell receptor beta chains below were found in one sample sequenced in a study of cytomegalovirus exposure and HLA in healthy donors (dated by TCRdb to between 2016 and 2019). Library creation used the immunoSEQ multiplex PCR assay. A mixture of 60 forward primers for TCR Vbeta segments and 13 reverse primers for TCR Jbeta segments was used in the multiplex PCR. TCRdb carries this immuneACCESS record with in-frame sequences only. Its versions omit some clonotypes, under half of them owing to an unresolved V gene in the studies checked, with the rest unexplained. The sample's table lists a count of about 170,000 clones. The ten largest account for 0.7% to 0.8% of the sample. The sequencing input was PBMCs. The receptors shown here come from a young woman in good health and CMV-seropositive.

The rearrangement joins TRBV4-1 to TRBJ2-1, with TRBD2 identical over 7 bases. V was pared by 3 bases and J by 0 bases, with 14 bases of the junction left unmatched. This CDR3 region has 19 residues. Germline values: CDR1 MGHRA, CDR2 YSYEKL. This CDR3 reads CASSHTTLRGGSSYNEQFF. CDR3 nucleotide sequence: TGCGCCAGCAGCCATACAACACTTCGGGGCGGGAGCTCCTACAATGAGCAGTTCTTC.

CDR3 amino acids: CASFGTEDYEQYF. The DNA of the CDR3 is TGTGCCAGCTTCGGGACAGAGGATTACGAGCAGTACTTC. This chain links TRBV6-1 with TRBJ2-7; TRBD1 aligns across 7 bases. Germline lookup yields CDR1 MNHNS and CDR2 SASEGT. The CDR3 covers 13 residues. V dropped 8 bases and J dropped 4; count of bases not matched to a gene: 8.

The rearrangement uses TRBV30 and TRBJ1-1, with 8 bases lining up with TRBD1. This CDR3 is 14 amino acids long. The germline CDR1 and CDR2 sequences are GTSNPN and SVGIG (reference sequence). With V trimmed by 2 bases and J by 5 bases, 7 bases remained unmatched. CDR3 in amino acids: CAWSRDRGGTEAFF. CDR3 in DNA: TGTGCCTGGAGTCGAGACAGGGGTGGGACTGAAGCTTTCTTT.

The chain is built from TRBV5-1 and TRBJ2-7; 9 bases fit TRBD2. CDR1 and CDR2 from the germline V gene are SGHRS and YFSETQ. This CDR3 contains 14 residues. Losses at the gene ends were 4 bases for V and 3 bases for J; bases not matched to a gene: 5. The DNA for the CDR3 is TGCGCCAGCAGCCGAAGTAGCGGGGGCTACGAGCAGTACTTC. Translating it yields CASSRSSGGYEQYF. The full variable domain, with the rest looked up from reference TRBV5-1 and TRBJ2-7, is KAGVTQTPRYLIKTRGQQVTLSCSPISGHRSVSWYQQTPGQGLQFLFEYFSETQRNKGNFPGRFSGRQFSNSRSEMNVSTLELGDSALYLCASSRSSGGYEQYFGPGTRLTVT.

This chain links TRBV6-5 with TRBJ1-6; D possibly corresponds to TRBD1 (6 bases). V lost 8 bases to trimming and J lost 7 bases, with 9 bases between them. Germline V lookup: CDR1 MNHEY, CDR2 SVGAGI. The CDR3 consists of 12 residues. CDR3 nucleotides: TGTGCCAGCGGACAGACCAATTCACCCCTCCACTTT. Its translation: CASGQTNSPLHF.

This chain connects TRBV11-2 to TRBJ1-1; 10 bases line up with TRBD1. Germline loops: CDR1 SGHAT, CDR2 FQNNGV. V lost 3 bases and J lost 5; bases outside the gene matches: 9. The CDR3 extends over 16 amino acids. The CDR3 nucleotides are TGTGCCAGCAGCTTCAACACCGGGACAGGGGAAACTGAAGCTTTCTTT. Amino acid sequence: CASSFNTGTGETEAFF.

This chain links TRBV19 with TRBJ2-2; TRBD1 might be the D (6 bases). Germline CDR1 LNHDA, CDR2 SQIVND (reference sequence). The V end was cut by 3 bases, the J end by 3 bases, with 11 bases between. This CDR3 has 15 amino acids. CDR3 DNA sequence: TGTGCCAGTAGTATTATTGGACAGCACACCGGGGAGCTGTTTTTT. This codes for CASSIIGQHTGELFF.

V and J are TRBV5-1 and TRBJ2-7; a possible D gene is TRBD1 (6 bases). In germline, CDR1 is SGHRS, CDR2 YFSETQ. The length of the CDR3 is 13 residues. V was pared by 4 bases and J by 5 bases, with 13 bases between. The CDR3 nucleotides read TGCGCCAGCAGCACGGGACAACCGCACGAGCAGTACTTC. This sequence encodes CASSTGQPHEQYF.

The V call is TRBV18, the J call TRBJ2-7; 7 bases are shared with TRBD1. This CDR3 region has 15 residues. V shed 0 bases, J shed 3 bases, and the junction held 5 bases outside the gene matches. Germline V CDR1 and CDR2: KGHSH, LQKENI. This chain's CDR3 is CASSPPADRFYEQYF. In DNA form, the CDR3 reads TGTGCCAGCTCACCACCGGCGGACAGGTTCTACGAGCAGTACTTC.

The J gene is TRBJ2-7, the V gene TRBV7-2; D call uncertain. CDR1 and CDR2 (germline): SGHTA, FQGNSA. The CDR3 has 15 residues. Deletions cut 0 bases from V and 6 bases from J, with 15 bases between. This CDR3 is CASSLAWVPRGEQYF. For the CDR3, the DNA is TGTGCCAGCAGCTTAGCATGGGTCCCGAGAGGCGAGCAGTACTTC.

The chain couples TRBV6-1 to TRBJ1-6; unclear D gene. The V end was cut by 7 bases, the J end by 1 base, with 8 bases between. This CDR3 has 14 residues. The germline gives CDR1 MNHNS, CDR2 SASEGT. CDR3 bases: TGTGCCAGCATAAGAGAGTCCTATAATTCACCCCTCCACTTT. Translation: CASIRESYNSPLHF.

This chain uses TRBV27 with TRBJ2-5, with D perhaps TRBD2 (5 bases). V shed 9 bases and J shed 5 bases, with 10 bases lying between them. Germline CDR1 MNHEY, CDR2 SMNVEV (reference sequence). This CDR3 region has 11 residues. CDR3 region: CASGSAETQYF. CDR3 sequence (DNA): TGTGCCAGTGGGAGTGCGGAGACCCAGTACTTC.

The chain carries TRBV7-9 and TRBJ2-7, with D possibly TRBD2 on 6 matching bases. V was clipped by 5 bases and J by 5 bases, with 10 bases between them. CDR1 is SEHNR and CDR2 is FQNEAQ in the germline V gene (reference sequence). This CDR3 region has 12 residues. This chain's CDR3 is CASSVSGDEQYF. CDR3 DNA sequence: TGTGCCAGCAGCGTATCGGGAGACGAGCAGTACTTC.

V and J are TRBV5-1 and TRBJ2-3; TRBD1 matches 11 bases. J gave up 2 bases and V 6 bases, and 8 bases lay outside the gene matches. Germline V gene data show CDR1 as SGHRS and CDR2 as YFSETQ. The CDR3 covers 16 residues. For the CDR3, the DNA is TGCGCCAGCACACCTTGGGACAGGGGGATCACAGATACGCAGTATTTT. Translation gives CASTPWDRGITDTQYF.

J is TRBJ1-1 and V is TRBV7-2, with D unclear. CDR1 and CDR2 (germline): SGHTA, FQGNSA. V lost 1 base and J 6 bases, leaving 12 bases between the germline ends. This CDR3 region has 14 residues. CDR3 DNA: TGTGCCAGCAGCTTAGGTTACAGCCTATCTGAAGCTTTCTTT. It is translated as CASSLGYSLSEAFF.

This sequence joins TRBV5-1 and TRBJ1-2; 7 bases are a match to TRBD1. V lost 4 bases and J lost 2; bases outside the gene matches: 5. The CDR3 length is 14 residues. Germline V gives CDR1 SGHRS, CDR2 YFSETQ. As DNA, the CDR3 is TGCGCCAGCAGCAGCCCGACAGGGAACTATGGCTACACCTTC. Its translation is CASSSPTGNYGYTF. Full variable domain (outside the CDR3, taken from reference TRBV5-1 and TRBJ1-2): KAGVTQTPRYLIKTRGQQVTLSCSPISGHRSVSWYQQTPGQGLQFLFEYFSETQRNKGNFPGRFSGRQFSNSRSEMNVSTLELGDSALYLCASSSPTGNYGYTFGSGTRLTVV.

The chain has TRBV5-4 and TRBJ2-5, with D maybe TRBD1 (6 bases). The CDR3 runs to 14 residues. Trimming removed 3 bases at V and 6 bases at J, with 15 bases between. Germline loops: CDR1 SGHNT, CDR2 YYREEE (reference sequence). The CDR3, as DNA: TGTGCCAGCAGCTCCGGGACATTATCGAAGACCCAGTACTTC. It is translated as CASSSGTLSKTQYF.

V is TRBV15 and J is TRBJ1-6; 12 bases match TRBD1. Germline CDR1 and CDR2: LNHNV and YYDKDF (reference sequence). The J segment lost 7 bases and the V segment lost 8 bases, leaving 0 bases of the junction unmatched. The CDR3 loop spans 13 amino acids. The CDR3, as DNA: TGTGCCACCGGGACAGGGGGCAATTCACCCCTCCACTTT. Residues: CATGTGGNSPLHF.

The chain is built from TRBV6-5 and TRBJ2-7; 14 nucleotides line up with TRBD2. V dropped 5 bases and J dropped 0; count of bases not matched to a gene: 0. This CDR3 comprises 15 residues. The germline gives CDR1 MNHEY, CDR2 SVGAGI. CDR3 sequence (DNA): TGTGCCAGCAGTGGGACTAGCGGGGGCTCCTACGAGCAGTACTTC. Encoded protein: CASSGTSGGSYEQYF.

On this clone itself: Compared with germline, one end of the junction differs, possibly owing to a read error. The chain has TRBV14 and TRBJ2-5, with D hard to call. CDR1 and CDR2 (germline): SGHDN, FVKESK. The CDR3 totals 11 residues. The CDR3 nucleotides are TGTGCCAGCAGCCAAGGGGCTACCCTGTACTTC. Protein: CASSQGATLYF.

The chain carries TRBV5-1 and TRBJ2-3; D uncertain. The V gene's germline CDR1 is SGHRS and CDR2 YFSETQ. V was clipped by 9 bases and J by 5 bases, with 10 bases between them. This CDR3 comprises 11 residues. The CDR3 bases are TGCGCCACCAGACTTGAAGATACGCAGTATTTT. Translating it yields CATRLEDTQYF.

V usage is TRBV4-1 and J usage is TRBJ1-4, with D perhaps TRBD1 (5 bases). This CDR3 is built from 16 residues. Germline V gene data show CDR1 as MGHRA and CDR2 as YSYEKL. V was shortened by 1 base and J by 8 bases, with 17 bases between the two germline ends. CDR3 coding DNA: TGCGCCAGCAGCCAAGTAAGCTTTCTATCAGGGGAAAAACTGTTTTTT. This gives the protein CASSQVSFLSGEKLFF.